Below, 7 T cell receptor beta chains from the same sample are listed, as sequenced in a study of response to subunit inactivated influenza vaccine. TCRdb recomputed calls from the RT-PCR reads with MiXCR, one row per CDR3 protein. The sample lists about 780,000 distinct CDR3 sequences, 18% occurring once. Material: PBMCs from blood, obtained roughly 5 days after vaccination. The receptors come from a man aged 50-59 years who received an inactivated influenza vaccine.

Many counts were recorded for this clonotype. This chain links TRBV4-3 with TRBJ2-2, with D tentatively TRBD2 (5 bases). Trimming pared 0 bases from V and 7 bases from J, leaving 12 bases between. The CDR3 is made up of 15 amino acids. From germline, CDR1 is LGHNA and CDR2 YSLEER. CDR3 amino acids: CASSQDWERRGELFF. CDR3 sequence (DNA): TGCGCCAGCAGCCAAGATTGGGAGAGGCGCGGGGAGCTGTTTTTT.

This chain connects TRBV12-3 or TRBV12-4 to TRBJ1-5; D is unclear. This CDR3 region has 15 residues. Trimming took 1 base from V and 0 from J, leaving 7 bases between them. The CDR3 loop reads CASSLGHPSNQPQHF. The CDR3 region has the DNA TGTGCCAGCAGTTTAGGGCACCCTAGCAATCAGCCCCAGCATTTT.

Ten or more counts support this clonotype. The J gene is TRBJ2-7, the V gene TRBV11-2, with unresolved D. This CDR3 has 14 amino acids. Trimming took 0 bases from V and 0 from J, leaving 6 bases between them. In germline, CDR1 is SGHAT, CDR2 FQNNGV. The CDR3 here is CASSLDPGSYEQYF. The CDR3 nucleotides are TGTGCCAGCAGCTTAGACCCGGGCTCCTACGAGCAGTACTTC.

This rearrangement joins TRBV20-1 to TRBJ2-7; 13 nucleotides agree with TRBD2. The germline V gene has CDR1 DFQATT and CDR2 SNEGSKA (reference sequence). The CDR3 runs 14 residues. V lost 0 bases, J lost 12 bases, and 8 bases stayed unmatched. CDR3 sequence reads: CSARDWTSGSPGYF. DNA for the CDR3: TGCAGTGCTAGAGATTGGACTAGCGGGAGTCCCGGGTACTTC.

This clonotype has a handful of counts. This chain uses TRBV6-5 with TRBJ2-2, with 9 bases aligning to TRBD1. The CDR3 is 17 amino acids. The ends lost 0 bases at V and 7 bases at J; junction bases unmatched: 9. From germline, CDR1 is MNHEY and CDR2 SVGAGI. In nucleotides, the CDR3 is TGTGCCAGCAGTTACTCCCGAGGACAGGGGCGTAACGGGGAGCTGTTTTTT. Amino acid sequence: CASSYSRGQGRNGELFF.

This clonotype came up a few times. V and J are TRBV20-1 and TRBJ1-4; D is undetermined. The CDR3 spans 13 residues. Germline V gene data show CDR1 as DFQATT and CDR2 as SNEGSKA (reference sequence). Trimming removed 7 bases from V and 4 bases from J, with 13 bases in between. The CDR3 DNA is TGCAGTGTAGTGAGGGCGAATAATGAAAAACTGTTTTTT. Protein product: CSVVRANNEKLFF.

This clonotype was observed a handful of times. The CDR3 sequence is CASSDRGISPLHF. In DNA, the CDR3 is TGTGCCAGCAGCGACAGGGGAATCTCACCCCTCCACTTT. The chain uses TRBV6-2 or TRBV6-3 and TRBJ1-6, with 8 bases aligning to TRBD1. The CDR3 totals 13 residues. After removal of 6 bases from V and 10 bases from J, the junction contained 5 bases not matched to a gene. Looked up from germline, CDR1 is MNHEY and CDR2 is SVGEGT.